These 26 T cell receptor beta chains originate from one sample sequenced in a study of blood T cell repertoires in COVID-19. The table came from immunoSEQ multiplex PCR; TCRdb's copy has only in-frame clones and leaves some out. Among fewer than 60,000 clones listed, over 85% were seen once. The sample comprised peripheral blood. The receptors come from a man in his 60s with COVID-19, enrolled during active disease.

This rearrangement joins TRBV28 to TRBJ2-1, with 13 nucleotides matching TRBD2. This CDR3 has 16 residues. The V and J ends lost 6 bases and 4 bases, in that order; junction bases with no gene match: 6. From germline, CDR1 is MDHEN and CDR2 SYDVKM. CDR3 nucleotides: TGTGCCAGCAGCTTACAGGGACTAGCGGGATACAATGAGCAGTTCTTC. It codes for CASSLQGLAGYNEQFF.

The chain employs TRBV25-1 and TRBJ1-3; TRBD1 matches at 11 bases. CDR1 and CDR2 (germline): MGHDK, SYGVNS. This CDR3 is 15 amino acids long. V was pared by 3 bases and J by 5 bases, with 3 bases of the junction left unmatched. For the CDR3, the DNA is TGTGCCAGCAGTGACGGGACAGGGGGAAGAAACACCATATATTTT. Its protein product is CASSDGTGGRNTIYF.

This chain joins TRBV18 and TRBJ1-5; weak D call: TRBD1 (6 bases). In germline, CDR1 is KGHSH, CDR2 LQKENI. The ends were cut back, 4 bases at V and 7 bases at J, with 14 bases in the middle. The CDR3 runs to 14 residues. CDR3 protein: CASSLYSGEQPQHF. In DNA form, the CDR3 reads TGTGCCAGCTCACTATACTCAGGGGAACAGCCCCAGCATTTT.

As DNA, the CDR3 is TGTGCCAGCAGCTTGGCGAACCCGCGGACCTACAATGAGCAGTTCTTC. Amino acids: CASSLANPRTYNEQFF. The genes are TRBV5-5 and TRBJ2-1; D ambiguous. This CDR3 has 16 amino acids. The germline V gene has CDR1 SGHKS and CDR2 YYEKEE (reference sequence). The ends were cut back, 0 bases at V and 2 bases at J, with 12 bases in the middle.

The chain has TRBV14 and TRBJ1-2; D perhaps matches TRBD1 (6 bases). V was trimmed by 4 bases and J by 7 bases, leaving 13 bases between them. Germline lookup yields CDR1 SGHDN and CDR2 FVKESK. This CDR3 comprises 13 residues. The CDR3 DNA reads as TGTGCCAGCAGCCCCAACGGACAGTCTGGCTACACCTTC. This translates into CASSPNGQSGYTF.

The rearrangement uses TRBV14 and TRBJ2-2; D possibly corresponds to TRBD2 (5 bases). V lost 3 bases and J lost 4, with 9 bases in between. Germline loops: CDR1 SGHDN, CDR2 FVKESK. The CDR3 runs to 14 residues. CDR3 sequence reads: CASSQQTSTGELFF. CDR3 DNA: TGTGCCAGCAGCCAGCAAACTAGCACCGGGGAGCTGTTTTTT.

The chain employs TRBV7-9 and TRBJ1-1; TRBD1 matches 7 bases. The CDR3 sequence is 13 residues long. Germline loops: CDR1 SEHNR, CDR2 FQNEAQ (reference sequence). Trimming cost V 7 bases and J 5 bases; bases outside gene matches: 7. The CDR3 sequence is CASTTGQATEAFF. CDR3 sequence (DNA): TGTGCCAGCACCACCGGACAGGCGACTGAAGCTTTCTTT.

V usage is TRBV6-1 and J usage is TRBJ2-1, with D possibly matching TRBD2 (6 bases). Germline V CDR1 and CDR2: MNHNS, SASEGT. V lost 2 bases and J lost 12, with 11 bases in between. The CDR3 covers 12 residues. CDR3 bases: TGTGCCAGCAGTGAATTGGGGGGTGGGCAGTTCTTC. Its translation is CASSELGGGQFF.

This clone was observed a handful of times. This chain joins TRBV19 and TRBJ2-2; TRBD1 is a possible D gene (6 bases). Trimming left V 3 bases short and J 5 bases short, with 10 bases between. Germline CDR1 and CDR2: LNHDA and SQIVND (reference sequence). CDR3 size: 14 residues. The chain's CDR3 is CASSMRGWTGELFF. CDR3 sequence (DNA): TGTGCCAGTAGTATGAGGGGGTGGACCGGGGAGCTGTTTTTT.

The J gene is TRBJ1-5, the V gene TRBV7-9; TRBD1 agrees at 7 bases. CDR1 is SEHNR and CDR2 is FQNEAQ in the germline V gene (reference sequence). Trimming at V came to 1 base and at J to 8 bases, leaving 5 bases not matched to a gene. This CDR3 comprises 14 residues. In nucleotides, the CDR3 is TGTGCCAGCAGCTTAGGAGGGGGCGTTGAGCCCCAGCATTTT. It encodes CASSLGGGVEPQHF.

CDR3 amino acids: CASSLEFSNYGYTF. CDR3 bases: TGTGCCAGCAGCTTAGAATTCAGTAACTATGGCTACACCTTC. V usage is TRBV7-9 and J usage is TRBJ1-2; unclear D gene. Trimming cost V 1 base and J 1 base, with 7 bases left between them. Per germline, CDR1 SEHNR and CDR2 FQNEAQ (reference sequence). The CDR3 has 14 amino acids. Filled out from reference TRBV7-9 and TRBJ1-2, the complete variable domain reads DTGVSQNPRHKITKRGQNVTFRCDPISEHNRLYWYRQTLGQGPEFLTYFQNEAQLEKSRLLSDRFSAERPKGSFSTLEIQRTEQGDSAMYLCASSLEFSNYGYTFGSGTRLTVV.

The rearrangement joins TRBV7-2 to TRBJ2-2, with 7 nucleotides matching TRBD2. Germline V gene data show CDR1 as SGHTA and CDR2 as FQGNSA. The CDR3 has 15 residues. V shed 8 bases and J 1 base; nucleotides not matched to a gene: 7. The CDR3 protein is CASCSLAVNTGELFF. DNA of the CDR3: TGTGCCAGCTGTTCCCTAGCGGTGAACACCGGGGAGCTGTTTTTT.

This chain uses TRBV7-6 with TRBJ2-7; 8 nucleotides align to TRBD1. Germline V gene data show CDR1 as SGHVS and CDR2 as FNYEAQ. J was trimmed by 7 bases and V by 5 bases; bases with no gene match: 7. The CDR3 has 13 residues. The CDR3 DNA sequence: TGTGCCAGCAGCGGAAGACAGGGGAGGGAGCAGTACTTC. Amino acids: CASSGRQGREQYF.

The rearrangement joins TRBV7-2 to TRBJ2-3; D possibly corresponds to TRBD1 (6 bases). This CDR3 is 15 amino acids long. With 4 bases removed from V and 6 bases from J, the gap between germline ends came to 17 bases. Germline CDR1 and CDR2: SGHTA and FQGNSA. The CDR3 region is CASSSRQFRGDTQYF. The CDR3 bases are TGTGCCAGCAGCTCTCGCCAGTTTAGGGGGGATACGCAGTATTTT.

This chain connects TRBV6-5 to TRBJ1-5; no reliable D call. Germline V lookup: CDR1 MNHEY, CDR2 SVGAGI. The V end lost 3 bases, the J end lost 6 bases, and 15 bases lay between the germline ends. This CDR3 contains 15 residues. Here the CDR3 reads CASSYSGRWGQPQHF. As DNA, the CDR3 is TGTGCCAGCAGTTATTCGGGGAGATGGGGTCAGCCCCAGCATTTT.

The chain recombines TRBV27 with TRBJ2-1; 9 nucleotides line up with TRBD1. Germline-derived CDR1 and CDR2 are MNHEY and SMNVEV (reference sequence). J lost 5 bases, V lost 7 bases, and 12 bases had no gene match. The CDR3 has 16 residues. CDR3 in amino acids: CASTPKPGQGHNEQFF. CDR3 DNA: TGTGCCAGCACACCCAAACCGGGACAGGGTCACAATGAGCAGTTCTTC.

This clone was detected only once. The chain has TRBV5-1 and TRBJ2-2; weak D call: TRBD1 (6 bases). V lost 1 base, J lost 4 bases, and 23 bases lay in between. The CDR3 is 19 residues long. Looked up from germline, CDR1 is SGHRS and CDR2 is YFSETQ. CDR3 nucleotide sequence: TGCGCCAGCAGCTTGTTAGCATTAGACAGGCCGACCCTCACCGGGGAGCTGTTTTTT. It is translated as CASSLLALDRPTLTGELFF. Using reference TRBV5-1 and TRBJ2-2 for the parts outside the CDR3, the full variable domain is KAGVTQTPRYLIKTRGQQVTLSCSPISGHRSVSWYQQTPGQGLQFLFEYFSETQRNKGNFPGRFSGRQFSNSRSEMNVSTLELGDSALYLCASSLLALDRPTLTGELFFGEGSRLTVL.

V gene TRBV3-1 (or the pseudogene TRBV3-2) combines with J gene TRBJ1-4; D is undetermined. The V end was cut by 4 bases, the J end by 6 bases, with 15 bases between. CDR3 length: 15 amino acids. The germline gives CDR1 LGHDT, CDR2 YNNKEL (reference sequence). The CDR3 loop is CASSRAGVSYEKLFF. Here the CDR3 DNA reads TGTGCCAGCAGCCGTGCGGGAGTCTCGTATGAAAAACTGTTTTTT.

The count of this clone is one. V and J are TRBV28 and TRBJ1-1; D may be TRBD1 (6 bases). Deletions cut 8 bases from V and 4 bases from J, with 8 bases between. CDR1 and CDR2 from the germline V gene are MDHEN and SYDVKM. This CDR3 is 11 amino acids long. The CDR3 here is CASFRGTEAFF. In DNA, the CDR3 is TGTGCCAGCTTCAGGGGCACTGAAGCTTTCTTT.

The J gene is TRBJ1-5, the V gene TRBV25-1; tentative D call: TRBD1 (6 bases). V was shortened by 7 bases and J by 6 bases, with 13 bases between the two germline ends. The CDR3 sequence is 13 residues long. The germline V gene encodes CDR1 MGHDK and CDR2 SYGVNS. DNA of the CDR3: TGTGCCAGCACCATGGGGGCAGGTCAGCCCCAGCATTTT. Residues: CASTMGAGQPQHF.

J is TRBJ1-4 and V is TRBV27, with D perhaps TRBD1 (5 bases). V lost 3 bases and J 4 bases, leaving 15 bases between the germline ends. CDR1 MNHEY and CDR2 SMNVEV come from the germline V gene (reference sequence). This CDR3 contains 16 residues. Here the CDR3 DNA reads TGTGCCAGCAGTTTCGGCGGCGGGACTAATAATGAAAAACTGTTTTTT. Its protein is CASSFGGGTNNEKLFF.

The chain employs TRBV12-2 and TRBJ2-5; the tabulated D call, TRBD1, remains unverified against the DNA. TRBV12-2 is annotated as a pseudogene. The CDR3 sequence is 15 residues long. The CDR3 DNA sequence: TGTGCAAGTCGCTTAACCAGACAGGGAGGAGAGACCCAGTACTTC. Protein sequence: CASRLTRQGGETQYF.

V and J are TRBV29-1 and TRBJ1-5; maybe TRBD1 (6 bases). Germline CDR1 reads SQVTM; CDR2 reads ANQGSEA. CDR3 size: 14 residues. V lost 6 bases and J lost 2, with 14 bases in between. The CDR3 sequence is CSVGAGTGNQPQHF. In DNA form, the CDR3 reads TGCAGCGTGGGGGCCGGGACGGGCAATCAGCCCCAGCATTTT.

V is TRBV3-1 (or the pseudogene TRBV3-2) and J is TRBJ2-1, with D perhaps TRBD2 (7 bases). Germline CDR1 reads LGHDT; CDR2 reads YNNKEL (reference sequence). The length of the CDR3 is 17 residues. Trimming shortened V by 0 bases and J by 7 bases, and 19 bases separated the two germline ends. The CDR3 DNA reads TGTGCCAGCAGCCAAGAAGCTCGGTGGGGGGGCTGGAATGAGCAGTTCTTC. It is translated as CASSQEARWGGWNEQFF.

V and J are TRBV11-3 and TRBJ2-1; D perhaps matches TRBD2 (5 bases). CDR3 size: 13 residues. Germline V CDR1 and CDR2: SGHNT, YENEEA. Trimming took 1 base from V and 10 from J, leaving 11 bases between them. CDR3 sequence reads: CASSLVGVSEQFF. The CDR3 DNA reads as TGTGCCAGCAGCTTAGTGGGAGTCTCCGAGCAGTTCTTC. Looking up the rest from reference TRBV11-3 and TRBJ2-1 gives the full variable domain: EAGVVQSPRYKIIEKKQPVAFWCNPISGHNTLYWYLQNLGQGPELLIRYENEEAVDDSQLPKDRFSAERLKGVDSTLKIQPAELGDSAVYLCASSLVGVSEQFFGPGTRLTVL.

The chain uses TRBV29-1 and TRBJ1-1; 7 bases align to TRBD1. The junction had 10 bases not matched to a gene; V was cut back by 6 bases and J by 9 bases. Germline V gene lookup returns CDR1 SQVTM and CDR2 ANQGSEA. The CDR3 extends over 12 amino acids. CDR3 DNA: TGCAGCGTGACTCCGGACAGGCTAAAAGCTTTCTTT. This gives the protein CSVTPDRLKAFF.